This passage covers 22 T cell receptor beta chains from one sample sequenced in a study of Tregs in tolerant kidney transplant recipients. The repertoire was sequenced with immunoSEQ multiplex PCR; TCRdb's copy has only in-frame clones and lacks some. The sample holds 40,000 to 50,000 clones, about 92% seen once. Mixed chimerism was transient after nonmyeloablative marrow transplants from related graft donors. Sequenced here: CD8+ T cells from blood (PBMCs), sampled 12 months after the transplant. The origin of the receptors is a human patient who received a combined kidney and bone marrow transplant. Certain T cells may be donor cells from the graft.

The chain carries TRBV11-2 and TRBJ2-6; 7 bases are shared with TRBD1. The V segment lost 1 base and the J segment 0 bases; nucleotides outside the gene matches: 3. The length of the CDR3 is 17 residues. CDR1 is SGHAT, CDR2 FQNNGV, per germline. CDR3 nucleotides: TGTGCCAGCAGCTTAGGACAGGGCTTCTCTGGGGCCAACGTCCTGACTTTC. Its protein is CASSLGQGFSGANVLTF.

This chain links TRBV14 with TRBJ2-3, with D possibly being TRBD2 (6 bases). This CDR3 is 15 amino acids long. The germline V gene encodes CDR1 SGHDN and CDR2 FVKESK. The germline V and J ends were trimmed by 1 base and 2 bases, with 10 bases remaining between them. As DNA, the CDR3 is TGTGCCAGCAGCCAAGGCGCTAGCGACACAGATACGCAGTATTTT. Protein product: CASSQGASDTDTQYF. The whole variable domain, filled in from reference TRBV14 and TRBJ2-3, reads EAGVTQFPSHSVIEKGQTVTLRCDPISGHDNLYWYRRVMGKEIKFLLHFVKESKQDESGMPNNRFLAERTGGTYSTLKVQPAELEDSGVYFCASSQGASDTDTQYFGPGTRLTVL.

The chain recombines TRBV7-7 with TRBJ2-3; D remains ambiguous. Germline values: CDR1 SSHAT, CDR2 FNYEAQ (reference sequence). The ends were cut back, 5 bases at V and 5 bases at J, with 11 bases in the middle. CDR3 length: 13 residues. The CDR3 reads CASSAHGLDTQYF. DNA for the CDR3: TGTGCCAGCAGCGCCCACGGTTTAGATACGCAGTATTTT.

This clone showed up just once. The CDR3 DNA sequence: TGTGCCAGCAACATAGCGGGGGTTTATGAGCAGTTCTTC. It codes for CASNIAGVYEQFF. This chain links TRBV13 with TRBJ2-1; 9 nucleotides line up with TRBD2. This CDR3 comprises 13 residues. Germline V CDR1 and CDR2: PRHDT, FYEKMQ (reference sequence). J lost 8 bases, V lost 7 bases, and 6 bases had no gene match.

The chain carries TRBV7-2 and TRBJ2-7; 13 nucleotides match TRBD2. Germline CDR1 is SGHTA and CDR2 is FQGNSA. CDR3 length equals 15 residues. The V segment lost 5 bases and the J segment 6 bases; nucleotides outside the gene matches: 7. The CDR3 DNA follows: TGTGCCAGCAGCATAACTAGCGGGAGGGCCCCCGAGCAGTACTTC. Protein product: CASSITSGRAPEQYF. The full variable domain, rest sourced from reference TRBV7-2 and TRBJ2-7, is GAGVSQSPSNKVTEKGKDVELRCDPISGHTALYWYRQSLGQGLEFLIYFQGNSAPDKSGLPSDRFSAERTGGSVSTLTIQRTQQEDSAVYLCASSITSGRAPEQYFGPGTRLTVT.

This chain uses TRBV28 with TRBJ2-4; TRBD2 aligns across 8 bases. Germline lookup yields CDR1 MDHEN and CDR2 SYDVKM. V was pared by 6 bases and J by 8 bases, with 12 bases of the junction left unmatched. This CDR3 region has 15 residues. The CDR3 sequence is CASSQGLALSDIQYF. The CDR3 DNA follows: TGTGCCAGCAGCCAAGGACTAGCCCTGTCGGACATTCAGTACTTC. The variable domain in full, with the rest retrieved from reference TRBV28 and TRBJ2-4, is DVKVTQSSRYLVKRTGEKVFLECVQDMDHENMFWYRQDPGLGLRLIYFSYDVKMKEKGDIPEGYSVSREKKERFSLILESASTNQTSMYLCASSQGLALSDIQYFGAGTRLSVL.

The chain has TRBV5-1 and TRBJ1-2; D might be TRBD1 (5 bases). Germline V lookup: CDR1 SGHRS, CDR2 YFSETQ. The V end was cut by 0 bases, the J end by 4 bases, with 13 bases between. The CDR3 is 15 amino acids. The CDR3, as DNA: TGCGCCAGCAGCTTGGAGGATCCGGGGGTCTATGGCTACACCTTC. The encoded protein is CASSLEDPGVYGYTF. The whole variable domain, filled in from reference TRBV5-1 and TRBJ1-2, reads KAGVTQTPRYLIKTRGQQVTLSCSPISGHRSVSWYQQTPGQGLQFLFEYFSETQRNKGNFPGRFSGRQFSNSRSEMNVSTLELGDSALYLCASSLEDPGVYGYTFGSGTRLTVV.

The gene calls are TRBV4-2 and TRBJ1-2; no firm D call. The CDR3 is 16 residues long. V was pared by 0 bases and J by 0 bases, with 11 bases between. The germline V gene has CDR1 LGHNA and CDR2 YNFKEQ. In DNA, the CDR3 is TGTGCCAGCAGCCAAGAGGCGTGGGCGTCTAACTATGGCTACACCTTC. Translation: CASSQEAWASNYGYTF.

This clone came up once. The J gene is TRBJ2-1, the V gene TRBV11-3, with 10 bases fitting TRBD2. Germline CDR1 SGHNT, CDR2 YENEEA. The CDR3 sequence is 15 residues long. Trimming took 0 bases from V and 7 from J; bases not matched to a gene: 3. CDR3 residues: CASSLEAGGRNEQFF. CDR3 nucleotide sequence: TGTGCCAGCAGCTTAGAAGCGGGAGGGCGTAATGAGCAGTTCTTC.

J is TRBJ2-1 and V is TRBV5-4; a possible D gene is TRBD2 (7 bases). The CDR3 contains 16 residues. CDR1 is SGHNT and CDR2 is YYREEE in the germline V gene (reference sequence). Between the trimmed V and J ends, which lost 4 bases and 6 bases, there was a span of 20 bases. Written as DNA, the CDR3 is TGTGCCAGCAGCCAAGAGGGGGAGGGGACGGGCAATGAGCAGTTCTTC. Its translation: CASSQEGEGTGNEQFF.

The chain joins TRBV27 to TRBJ1-2; D might be TRBD1 (5 bases). Germline CDR1 reads MNHEY; CDR2 reads SMNVEV (reference sequence). The V gene lost 2 bases and the J gene lost 4 bases, with 8 bases spanning the gap. CDR3 length: 13 residues. This chain's CDR3 is CASSLRGSYGYTF. The CDR3 DNA reads TGTGCCAGCAGTTTAAGGGGTTCCTATGGCTACACCTTC.

The rearrangement uses TRBV9 and TRBJ2-5, with D possibly matching TRBD1 (6 bases). V shed 3 bases and J shed 1 base, with 7 bases lying between them. Germline CDR1 and CDR2: SGDLS and YYNGEE. The CDR3 sequence is 13 residues long. CDR3 region: CASSEDSQETQYF. The CDR3 DNA follows: TGTGCCAGCAGCGAGGACAGCCAAGAGACCCAGTACTTC.

V is TRBV29-1 and J is TRBJ1-2; 7 nucleotides line up with TRBD1. The germline V gene has CDR1 SQVTM and CDR2 ANQGSEA. Germline trimming cut 5 bases from V and 4 bases from J; bases unmatched to any gene: 4. This CDR3 contains 12 residues. This chain's CDR3 is CSVTGQIYGYTF. In DNA form, the CDR3 reads TGCAGCGTTACGGGACAGATCTATGGCTACACCTTC.

This clone was seen only a few times. The chain couples TRBV7-3 to TRBJ1-2; possible D gene TRBD1, 6 bases. CDR1 is SGHTA and CDR2 is FQGTGA in the germline V gene. Trimming removed 2 bases at V and 4 bases at J, with 11 bases between. This CDR3 spans 14 amino acids. The CDR3 is CASSLDQGSYGYTF. The DNA of the CDR3 is TGTGCCAGCAGCTTAGACCAGGGGTCCTATGGCTACACCTTC.

This chain connects TRBV25-1 to TRBJ2-5; 8 bases fit TRBD1. This CDR3 is built from 16 residues. Germline V gene data show CDR1 as MGHDK and CDR2 as SYGVNS. V lost 2 bases and J lost 4; bases outside the gene matches: 9. The CDR3 sequence is CASSELFSRGRETQYF. The CDR3 coding sequence is TGTGCCAGCAGTGAACTCTTCTCCAGGGGGCGAGAGACCCAGTACTTC. Full variable domain (remainder filled in from reference TRBV25-1 and TRBJ2-5): EADIYQTPRYLVIGTGKKITLECSQTMGHDKMYWYQQDPGMELHLIHYSYGVNSTEKGDLSSESTVSRIRTEHFPLTLESARPSHTSQYLCASSELFSRGRETQYFGPGTRLLVL.

The V and J genes are TRBV6-1 and TRBJ2-7, with D possibly TRBD2 on 6 matching bases. In germline, CDR1 is MNHNS, CDR2 SASEGT. Between the trimmed V and J ends, which lost 5 bases and 4 bases, there was a span of 12 bases. The CDR3 spans 13 residues. In DNA form, the CDR3 reads TGTGCCAGCAGTTGGCGGGGCTCGTACGAGCAGTACTTC. Its protein product is CASSWRGSYEQYF.

This clone has just one count. The rearrangement uses TRBV13 and TRBJ2-2; a weak D match, TRBD1 (6 bases). V lost 6 bases and J 0 bases, leaving 14 bases between the germline ends. The CDR3 has 16 residues. Germline V gene sequence: CDR1 PRHDT, CDR2 FYEKMQ (reference sequence). CDR3: CASRPSGTSNTGELFF. The CDR3 nucleotides are TGTGCCAGCAGACCTTCCGGGACATCGAACACCGGGGAGCTGTTTTTT. Variable domain in full (rest from reference TRBV13 and TRBJ2-2): AAGVIQSPRHLIKEKRETATLKCYPIPRHDTVYWYQQGPGQDPQFLISFYEKMQSDKGSIPDRFSAQQFSDYHSELNMSSLELGDSALYFCASRPSGTSNTGELFFGEGSRLTVL.

This sequence joins TRBV4-2 and TRBJ1-1, with a weak D call TRBD1 (6 bases). This CDR3 region has 14 residues. The germline V gene has CDR1 LGHNA and CDR2 YNFKEQ. The ends were cut back, 7 bases at V and 1 base at J, with 13 bases in the middle. The DNA for the CDR3 is TGTGCCAGCACCGGACAGTGGGGGAACACTGAAGCTTTCTTT. Translating gives CASTGQWGNTEAFF.

This chain connects TRBV7-9 to TRBJ2-3; TRBD1 matches 8 bases. The CDR3 totals 15 residues. From germline, CDR1 is SEHNR and CDR2 FQNEAQ (reference sequence). The J segment lost 3 bases and the V segment lost 5 bases, leaving 7 bases of the junction unmatched. The CDR3 loop reads CASSPPGQGTDTQYF. CDR3 nucleotides: TGTGCCAGCAGCCCCCCCGGACAGGGAACAGATACGCAGTATTTT.

The rearrangement joins TRBV5-1 to TRBJ1-2; D perhaps matches TRBD1 (5 bases). Germline V CDR1 and CDR2: SGHRS, YFSETQ. Trimming left V 7 bases short and J 5 bases short, with 15 bases between. The CDR3 consists of 13 residues. This chain's CDR3 is CASGPGLGYGYTF. CDR3 coding DNA: TGCGCCAGCGGCCCGGGACTGGGGTATGGCTACACCTTC.

The chain recombines TRBV7-3 with TRBJ2-3; 10 nucleotides line up with TRBD2. The V gene's germline CDR1 is SGHTA and CDR2 FQGTGA. With 5 bases clipped from V and 5 bases from J, the junction kept 10 bases outside the gene matches. The CDR3 consists of 16 residues. The CDR3 sequence: CASSLAAGGPGDTQYF. CDR3 in DNA: TGTGCCAGCAGCCTAGCAGCGGGGGGGCCGGGAGATACGCAGTATTTT.

The chain couples TRBV9 to TRBJ2-1, with 8 bases fitting TRBD2. CDR3 length: 15 amino acids. Germline CDR1 reads SGDLS; CDR2 reads YYNGEE. V was clipped by 0 bases and J by 7 bases; unmatched bases: 6. This CDR3 reads CASSVAGGLGNEQFF. The CDR3 DNA follows: TGTGCCAGCAGCGTAGCGGGGGGGCTAGGGAATGAGCAGTTCTTC.